This TCR beta chain originates from a study of preoperative IRX-2 immunotherapy in early breast cancer. Stated treatment: preoperative locoregional IRX-2 cytokine immunotherapy. Clones were read by immunoSEQ multiplex PCR, and TCRdb kept only the in-frame ones, dropping some. The data show about 25,000 clones, with 95% seen just once and 15% to 20% held by the top ten. Trimming stripped 6 bases from V and 2 bases from J, with 12 bases between. CDR1 and CDR2 from the germline V gene are LNHDA and SQIVND (reference sequence). This CDR3 comprises 14 residues. The J gene is TRBJ2-3, the V gene TRBV19; no clear D gene. The source material was tumor tissue, sampled after IRX-2 immunotherapy. The clonotype comes from a human donor with breast cancer. CDR3: CASSLGLITDTQYF. CDR3 coding DNA: TGTGCCAGTAGCCTTGGATTGATCACAGATACGCAGTATTTT.